The clone carrying this T cell receptor beta chain turned up a few times. The antigen remains undetermined. At one end the junction does not follow the germline gene, possibly because of a read error. What was sequenced were expressed TCRB transcripts, since all of the isolated RNA had been reverse transcribed. The table came from immunoSEQ multiplex PCR; TCRdb's copy has only in-frame clones and leaves some out. The sample includes under 550,000 clones, about an eighth of them seen just once. The CDR3 is 12 residues long. Germline-derived CDR1 and CDR2 are SQVTM and ANQGSEA. This sample is drawn from a study of beta chain features in type 1 diabetes. Whole-study context: Sorted cells, 107,917,701 in number, were examined across all samples. Study-level points and caveats: Equally in patients and controls, shorter templates might have been favored by PCR.

The receptor comes from a woman aged 18-35 years in good health. This chain joins TRBV29-1 and TRBJ2-1; D uncertain. The sequenced sample consisted of naive CD4+ T cells from blood. CDR3 amino acids: CSVEARVKPLLF. In nucleotides, the CDR3 is TGCAGCGTTGAAGCTAGGGTGAAGCCGTTGCTCTTC.